This T cell receptor (beta chain) was captured in a study of tumor-infiltrating lymphocytes in primary liver carcinoma (dated by TCRdb to 2016 to 2017). Regarding the complete study: Hepatocellular carcinoma (four) or combined HCC and intrahepatic cholangiocarcinoma (one) was present in the five patients, who were three men and two women aged 30 to 69 years. The tumors of the five patients were staged as T1-T3 N0M0, with maximum diameters ranging from about 4 to 11 cm. Samples yielded roughly 3.65 to 7.5 million productive TCRbeta reads; read depth did not differ significantly between tissue types. TCRbeta repertoire sequencing, expression microarrays and whole-exome sequencing were combined in the study across five regions of each liver tumor, with adjacent normal tissue and blood also included. A total of roughly 35 specimens from 5 patients, comprising some 25 tumor regions, 5 adjacent noncancerous liver tissues and 5 peripheral blood samples, were covered by TCRbeta repertoire sequencing. The 20 to 30 tumor region samples were profiled with Agilent mRNA microarrays so that TCRbeta repertoire diversity could be related to the local molecular phenotype. Technical replicate repertoires showed high reproducibility, with mean shared-clone rates about 0.88 and correlation coefficients above 0.95. What the study reported, not specific to this receptor: Because sequencing covered only the TCR beta chain and unpaired alpha chains were not captured, true repertoire diversity is likely underestimated. Since the samples were bulk and unsorted, there was no way to compare CD4+ and CD8+ T cell repertoires. The study included only five patients, and the authors note findings should be validated in a larger study. Consistent with antigen-driven expansion, pairs of tumor regions showed higher repertoire overlap (mean around 36%) than either tumor-adjacent pairs (approximately 17%) or tumor-blood pairs (roughly 14%). Only about 7.5-25% of top clones were found in all five regions of a tumor, suggesting spatial heterogeneity of tumor-infiltrating T cells. Compared with blood, tumors had a significantly larger share of the repertoire taken up by the top 250 clones (p = 0.039).

Points on this clonotype: The antigen it binds to is not known. A read error may account for a junction end that differs from germline.

TCRbeta-specific cDNA was reverse-transcribed from 500 ng total RNA using a constant-region primer and ProtoScript II reverse transcriptase. The TCRbeta libraries were prepared through three rounds of nested multiplex PCR following a slightly modified ARM-PCR procedure. Each of the first two PCR rounds ran for approximately 9 cycles using multiplex TRBV1-TRBV30 forward primers together with a Cbeta reverse primer. Sample barcodes and Illumina adapters were added in a final 25-cycle PCR with Deep VentR polymerase. Amplicons of 200-500 bp were gel-purified with a QIAquick gel extraction kit before sequencing. The TCRbeta amplicons were sequenced with 250-bp paired-end reads on an Illumina HiSeq 2500. Per the authors' processing: Quality trimming of reads was performed with Trimmomatic v0.33, and paired reads were merged with FLASH v1.2.11 so that full CDR3 sequences could be recovered. MiGEC v1.2.1b assigned V, D and J germline segments to the rearranged TCRbeta sequences. Clonotype statistics and Shannon-Wiener diversity indices were calculated with VDJtools v1.0.0. Except for diversity analysis, only the 250 most abundant clonotypes of each sample were used in subsequent analyses to reduce sampling bias. The public reads were reprocessed in TCRdb via fastp at Q25 and MiXCR, keeping in-frame beta chains. Records with the same CDR3 protein are collapsed into one entry carrying the most frequent genes and DNA. TCRdb assigned the V and J calls; the authors' analysis was not used. The sample contains approximately 54,000 distinct CDR3 sequences, over 70% of them found a single time. In total, the top ten clones hold under 30% of the sample.

Without any cell sorting, total RNA and DNA were extracted together from 20-30 mg of bulk tissue using the AllPrep DNA/RNA mini kit. Between late 2015 and March 2016, roughly five patients in China with histopathologically diagnosed primary liver carcinoma had their tumors surgically resected. Patients had chronic HBV infection and were treatment-naive at sampling. Five spatially separated regions were sampled per tumor: superior, inferior, left-lateral and right-lateral poles, plus the tumor centre. Histological examination found more than 75% viable tumor cells in every tumor sample. Fresh tumor and adjacent tissue pieces were bisected, with one half stored in RNAlater at -80 degrees C and the other half sent for histology. The germline V gene yields SQVTM for CDR1 and ANQGSEA for CDR2. Measured from the cysteine to the phenylalanine, the CDR3 is 14 residues long. This entry keeps only the CDR3 DNA: 42 bases, framed from base 1.

This chain is built from TRBV29-1 and TRBJ2-5, with 8 bases in between that match TRBD2. The sequence was collected from a man in his forties or fifties with primary liver carcinoma and hepatitis B virus infection. The specimen was liver tumor tissue from sampling region 2. The meaning of the sample's cell subset or site label: tumor region T2, inferior pole. The CDR3 region reads CSMTPGGIRETQYF. DNA sequence: TGCAGCATGACCCCGGGGGGGATTCGAGAGACCCAATACTTC.